Below, one TCR beta chain is given with its context. Per the germline V gene, CDR1 is MDHEN and CDR2 is SYDVKM. The length of the CDR3 is 13 residues. Trimming removed 3 bases from V and 3 bases from J; junction bases left unmatched: 0. The data belong to a study of blood T cell repertoires in COVID-19. The repertoire was sequenced with immunoSEQ multiplex PCR; TCRdb's copy has only in-frame clones and lacks some. This table has about 250,000 clones, around 87% appearing once. The V gene is TRBV28, the J gene TRBJ2-7; TRBD2 matches at 9 bases. The specimen was PBMCs or T cells enriched from blood (not recorded which). The receptor was isolated from a woman aged 45-59 years who had recovered from COVID-19. The CDR3 region has the DNA TGTGCCAGCAGTTTTAGCGGGAGCTACGAGCAGTACTTC. It is translated as CASSFSGSYEQYF.